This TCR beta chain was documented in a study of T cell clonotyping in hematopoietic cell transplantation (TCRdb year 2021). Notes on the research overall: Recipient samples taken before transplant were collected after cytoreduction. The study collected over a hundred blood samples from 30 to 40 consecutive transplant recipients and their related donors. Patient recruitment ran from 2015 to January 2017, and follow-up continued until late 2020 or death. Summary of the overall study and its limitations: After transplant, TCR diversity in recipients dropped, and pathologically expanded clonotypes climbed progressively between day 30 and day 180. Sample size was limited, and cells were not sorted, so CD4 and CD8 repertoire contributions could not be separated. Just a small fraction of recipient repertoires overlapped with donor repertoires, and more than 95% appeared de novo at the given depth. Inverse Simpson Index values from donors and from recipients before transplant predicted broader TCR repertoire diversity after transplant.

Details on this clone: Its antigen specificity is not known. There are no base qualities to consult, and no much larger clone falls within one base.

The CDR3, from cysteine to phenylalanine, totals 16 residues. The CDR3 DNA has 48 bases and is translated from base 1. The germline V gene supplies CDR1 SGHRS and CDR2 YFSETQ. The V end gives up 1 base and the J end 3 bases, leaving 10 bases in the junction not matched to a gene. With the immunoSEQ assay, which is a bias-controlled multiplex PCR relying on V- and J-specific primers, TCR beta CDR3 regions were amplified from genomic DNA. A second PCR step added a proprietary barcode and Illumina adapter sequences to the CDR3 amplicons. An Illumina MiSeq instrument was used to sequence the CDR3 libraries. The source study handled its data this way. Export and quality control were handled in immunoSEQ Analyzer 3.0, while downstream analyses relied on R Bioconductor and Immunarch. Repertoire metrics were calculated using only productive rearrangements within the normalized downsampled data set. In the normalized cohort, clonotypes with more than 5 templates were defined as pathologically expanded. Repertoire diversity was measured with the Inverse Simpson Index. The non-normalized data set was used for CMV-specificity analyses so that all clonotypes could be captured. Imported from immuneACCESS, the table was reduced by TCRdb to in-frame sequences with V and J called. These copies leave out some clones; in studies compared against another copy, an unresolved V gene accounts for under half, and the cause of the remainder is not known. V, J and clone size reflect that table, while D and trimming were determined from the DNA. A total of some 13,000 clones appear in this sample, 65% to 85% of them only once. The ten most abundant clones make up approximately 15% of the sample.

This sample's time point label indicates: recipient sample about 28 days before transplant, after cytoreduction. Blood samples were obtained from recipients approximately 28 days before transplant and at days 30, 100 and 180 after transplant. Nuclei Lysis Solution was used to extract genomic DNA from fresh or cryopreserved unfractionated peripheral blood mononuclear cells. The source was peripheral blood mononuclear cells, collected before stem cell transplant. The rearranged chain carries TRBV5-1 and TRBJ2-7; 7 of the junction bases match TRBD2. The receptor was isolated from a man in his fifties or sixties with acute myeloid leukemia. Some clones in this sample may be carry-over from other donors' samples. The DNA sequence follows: TGCGCCAGCAGCTTGAGAGGTGGCTCGGGGGGCTACGAGCAGTACTTC. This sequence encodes CASSLRGGSGGYEQYF.